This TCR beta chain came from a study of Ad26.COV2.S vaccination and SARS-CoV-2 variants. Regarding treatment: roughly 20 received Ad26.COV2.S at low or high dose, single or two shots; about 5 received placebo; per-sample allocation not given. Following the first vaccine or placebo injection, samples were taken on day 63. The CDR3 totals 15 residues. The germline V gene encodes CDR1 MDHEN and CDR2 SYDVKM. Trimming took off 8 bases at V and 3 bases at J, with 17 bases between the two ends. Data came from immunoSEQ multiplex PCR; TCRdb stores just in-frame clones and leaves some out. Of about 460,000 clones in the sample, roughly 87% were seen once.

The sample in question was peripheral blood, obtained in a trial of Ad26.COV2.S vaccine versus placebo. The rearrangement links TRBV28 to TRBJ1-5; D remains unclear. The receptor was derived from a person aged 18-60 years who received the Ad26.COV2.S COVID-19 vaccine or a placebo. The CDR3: CASAALVRDNQPQHF. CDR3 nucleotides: TGTGCCAGCGCCGCCCTGGTAAGGGACAATCAGCCCCAGCATTTT.